Listed here are 8 T cell receptor beta chains from one sample, sequenced in a study of blood T cell repertoires in COVID-19. Generated by immunoSEQ multiplex PCR, the TCRdb table keeps only in-frame clones and is missing some. The sample consists of about 140,000 clones, around nine tenths of them appearing once. Sequenced material: peripheral blood. The receptors shown here come from a woman aged 60-75 years with acute or convalescent COVID-19.

The chain employs TRBV2 and TRBJ2-5; D remains unclear. Germline CDR1 SNHLY, CDR2 FYNNEI. Deletions cut 7 bases from V and 1 base from J, with 13 bases between. The CDR3 covers 14 residues. This CDR3 reads CASIVRLGQETQYF. CDR3 DNA: TGTGCCAGCATAGTCAGGCTTGGCCAAGAGACCCAGTACTTC.

This sequence joins TRBV15 and TRBJ1-4; D gene ambiguous. Germline V gene data show CDR1 as LNHNV and CDR2 as YYDKDF (reference sequence). The CDR3 runs to 15 residues. V lost 1 base to trimming and J lost 4 bases, with 10 bases between them. The CDR3 loop is CATSRVYGDNEKLFF. CDR3 nucleotides: TGTGCCACCAGCAGAGTCTACGGGGATAATGAAAAACTGTTTTTT.

V is TRBV4-3 and J is TRBJ1-2; 7 bases are a match to TRBD1. Germline V gene data show CDR1 as LGHNA and CDR2 as YSLEER. V was pared by 3 bases and J by 7 bases, with 11 bases of the junction left unmatched. The CDR3 covers 15 residues. The CDR3 is CASSHLDRLLGGYTF. The DNA for the CDR3 is TGCGCCAGCAGCCACCTGGACAGGCTGCTTGGTGGCTACACCTTC.

This chain uses TRBV6-5 with TRBJ1-2; the match to TRBD1 covers 9 bases. This CDR3 has 13 residues. Germline CDR1 and CDR2: MNHEY and SVGAGI. Germline trimming cut 6 bases from V and 8 bases from J; bases unmatched to any gene: 7. The CDR3 coding sequence is TGTGCCAGCAGAGGACAGGGGACGGGAGGCTACACCTTC. Its translation: CASRGQGTGGYTF.

The J gene is TRBJ2-1, the V gene TRBV9; D possibly corresponds to TRBD2 (5 bases). This CDR3 comprises 16 residues. Germline assignment: CDR1 SGDLS and CDR2 YYNGEE. Between the trimmed V and J ends, which lost 3 bases and 4 bases, there was a span of 17 bases. Here the CDR3 reads CASSGGTRNPYNEQFF. Here the CDR3 DNA reads TGTGCCAGCAGCGGGGGTACTAGGAATCCATACAATGAGCAGTTCTTC.

The chain joins TRBV4-3 to TRBJ1-1; a weak D match, TRBD1 (5 bases). V was pared by 1 base and J by 0 bases, with 9 bases between. Germline CDR1 and CDR2: LGHNA and YSLEER. The CDR3 is 15 amino acids. CDR3 bases: TGCGCCAGCAGCCAAGGTTCGGACATGAACACTGAAGCTTTCTTT. Its protein product is CASSQGSDMNTEAFF.

V gene TRBV3-1 (or the pseudogene TRBV3-2) combines with J gene TRBJ2-1, with D possibly being TRBD1 (6 bases). The CDR3 loop spans 17 amino acids. V was cut by 3 bases and J by 3 bases, with 18 bases left in between. The germline V gene encodes CDR1 LGHDT and CDR2 YNNKEL (reference sequence). CDR3 region: CASSHFPRDILYNEQFF. The DNA for the CDR3 is TGTGCCAGCAGCCATTTCCCGAGGGACATACTCTACAATGAGCAGTTCTTC.

The rearrangement joins TRBV7-6 to TRBJ2-3; 7 bases match TRBD2. The V and J ends lost 2 bases and 6 bases, in that order; junction bases with no gene match: 14. The CDR3 runs 17 residues. CDR1 and CDR2 from the germline V gene are SGHVS and FNYEAQ. The CDR3 sequence: CASSLFGGEMGGDTQYF. The CDR3 DNA reads as TGTGCCAGCAGCTTATTTGGCGGGGAGATGGGAGGGGATACGCAGTATTTT.